The 14 T cell receptor beta chains in this list originate from one sample, sequenced in a study of monozygotic twins with inflammatory bowel disease. From the 5' RACE reads, TCRdb lists one entry per CDR3 protein and no DNA. The sample data list a few hundred thousand distinct CDR3 sequences. Source material: blood. These receptors were obtained from a human donor with ulcerative colitis or Crohn's disease, or a healthy co-twin of an affected twin (not recorded which).

This rearrangement joins TRBV4-3 to TRBJ2-3. The CDR3 is 15 amino acids. The germline CDR1 and CDR2 sequences are LGHNA and YSLEER. The CDR3 loop is CASSQDTTPRDTQYF.

The V and J genes are TRBV24-1 and TRBJ1-1. Germline assignment: CDR1 KGHDR and CDR2 SFDVKD. The CDR3 is made up of 11 amino acids. The chain's CDR3 is CATRPDLEAFF.

The rearrangement links TRBV7-2 to TRBJ2-7. CDR1 and CDR2 from the germline V gene are SGHTA and FQGNSA. The CDR3 loop spans 14 amino acids. The CDR3 spells CASSLELSSYEQYF. Full variable domain (rest looked up from reference TRBV7-2 and TRBJ2-7): GAGVSQSPSNKVTEKGKDVELRCDPISGHTALYWYRQSLGQGLEFLIYFQGNSAPDKSGLPSDRFSAERTGGSVSTLTIQRTQQEDSAVYLCASSLELSSYEQYFGPGTRLTVT.

The chain has TRBV29-1 and TRBJ2-4; TCRdb picks TRBD1, but there is no DNA to check that call. This CDR3 is 14 amino acids long. Germline V CDR1 and CDR2: SQVTM, ANQGSEA. The CDR3 region is CSVAGTAGQNIQYF.

The chain has TRBV9 and TRBJ2-2; absent DNA, TCRdb's TRBD1 call cannot be checked. CDR1 is SGDLS and CDR2 is YYNGEE in the germline V gene. The CDR3 has 13 amino acids. CDR3 sequence reads: CASQRGVAGELFF.

This chain uses TRBV7-2 with TRBJ2-7; TCRdb proposes TRBD1, but this gene call is untestable without DNA. The CDR3 sequence is 13 residues long. Germline values: CDR1 SGHTA, CDR2 FQGNSA. The CDR3 loop is CASSLGPGDEQYF.

The chain recombines TRBV5-1 with TRBJ1-3; the D call of TRBD1 rests on TCRdb alone, since no DNA is present to check it. The CDR3 is 17 residues long. Per germline, CDR1 SGHRS and CDR2 YFSETQ. This chain's CDR3 is CASSTNPGTGAGNTIYF.

The rearrangement uses TRBV5-6 and TRBJ1-5; checking the TCRdb D call of TRBD1 is not possible without DNA. CDR1 is SGHDT, CDR2 YYEEEE, per germline. The CDR3 is made up of 17 amino acids. The chain's CDR3 is CASSLRPGTAYHQPQHF.

The V call is TRBV12-3 or TRBV12-4, the J call TRBJ2-7. The CDR3 covers 14 residues. The CDR3 spells CASSLSGVAYEQYF.

The chain couples TRBV20-1 to TRBJ2-3; the TCRdb call, TRBD2, lacks DNA for checking. This CDR3 spans 17 amino acids. Germline-derived CDR1 and CDR2 are DFQATT and SNEGSKA (reference sequence). The CDR3 spells CSAGKRGGVRSTDTQYF.

This rearrangement joins TRBV29-1 to TRBJ2-1; the TCRdb D gene call, TRBD2, has no DNA to confirm it. Germline CDR1 is SQVTM and CDR2 is ANQGSEA. This CDR3 comprises 17 residues. CDR3: CSVKGLAGGGSYNEQFF.

The genes are TRBV10-2 and TRBJ2-6; TCRdb calls TRBD1, which cannot be checked without DNA. This CDR3 has 17 residues. Germline CDR1 and CDR2: WSHSY and SAAADI. This CDR3 is CATQGRQGLSGANVLTF.

V gene TRBV5-1 combines with J gene TRBJ1-5; TCRdb's assignment of TRBD1 cannot be checked, as there is no DNA. CDR1 SGHRS and CDR2 YFSETQ come from the germline V gene. The CDR3 is made up of 17 amino acids. This chain's CDR3 is CASSLGTGGRGNQPQHF.

The CDR3 loop reads CASSLDLPGQETQYF. The chain uses TRBV7-9 and TRBJ2-5. Germline V gene sequence: CDR1 SEHNR, CDR2 FQNEAQ (reference sequence). This CDR3 is 15 amino acids long.